One sample yielded the 9 T cell receptor beta chains listed below, sequenced in a study of Graves' ophthalmopathy and Graves' hyperthyroidism. Amplification from RNA transcripts yielded the TCR beta CDR3 regions. An initial RT-PCR round employing HTBI primers preceded a second-round multiplex PCR. One entry per CDR3 protein, called by TCRdb with MiXCR from the multiplex PCR reads. The table has hundreds of thousands of distinct CDR3 sequences, roughly 21% seen once; the top ten hold roughly 3.2%. The sample consisted of peripheral blood. Source of these receptors: a woman under 30 with stable Graves' hyperthyroidism.

In this sample, this clonotype turned up many times. The J gene is TRBJ1-3, the V gene TRBV4-3; D uncertain. This CDR3 has 16 amino acids. Trimming removed 1 base from V and 2 bases from J, with 12 bases in between. CDR1 LGHNA and CDR2 YSLEER come from the germline V gene. CDR3 nucleotides: TGCGCCAGCAGCCAAGCGCTCGCAGCGACTGGAAACACCATATATTTT. This encodes CASSQALAATGNTIYF.

V is TRBV27 and J is TRBJ2-7, with D hard to call. The CDR3 contains 15 residues. The V gene's germline CDR1 is MNHEY and CDR2 SMNVEV (reference sequence). Trimming cost V 6 bases and J 4 bases, with 19 bases left between them. In nucleotides, the CDR3 is TGTGCCAGCAGCAATTCCCGATATTATGAGTACGAGCAGTACTTC. Its protein is CASSNSRYYEYEQYF.

The chain links TRBV20-1 to TRBJ2-7; maybe TRBD1 (5 bases). The CDR3 is 13 amino acids. V was trimmed by 5 bases and J by 7 bases, leaving 18 bases between them. CDR1 is DFQATT, CDR2 SNEGSKA, per germline (reference sequence). This chain's CDR3 is CSAYQGGVWEQYF. In nucleotides, the CDR3 is TGCAGTGCTTACCAGGGTGGGGTCTGGGAGCAGTACTTC.

This clonotype was counted at least ten times. V usage is TRBV6-2 or TRBV6-3 and J usage is TRBJ1-6; 10 bases fit TRBD1. There are 16 residues in the CDR3. The V gene end was trimmed by 2 bases and the J gene end by 7 bases; junction bases not matched to a gene: 5. Germline V lookup: CDR1 MNHEY, CDR2 SVGEGT. The DNA of the CDR3 is TGTGCCAGCAGTTACGACAGGGGGCGGCCGAATTCACCCCTCCACTTT. It yields the protein CASSYDRGRPNSPLHF.

This clonotype was picked up many times. This sequence joins TRBV28 and TRBJ2-2; 16 nucleotides agree with TRBD2. CDR3 length equals 18 residues. The germline V gene encodes CDR1 MDHEN and CDR2 SYDVKM. The trim removed 6 bases at V and 4 bases at J, leaving 8 bases unmatched. The CDR3 spells CASRRMGLAGGRTGELFF. DNA for the CDR3: TGTGCCAGCAGAAGGATGGGACTAGCGGGAGGGCGCACCGGGGAGCTGTTTTTT.

This clonotype was detected only a few times. It may be a read error: a sequence one base away is much more abundant. V usage is TRBV19 and J usage is TRBJ1-1; 7 bases fit TRBD1. The germline V gene encodes CDR1 LNHDA and CDR2 SQIVND (reference sequence). The CDR3 runs 16 residues. The CDR3 loop is CASSIGQVGKNTEACF. The DNA for the CDR3 is TGTGCCAGTAGTATCGGACAGGTGGGGAAAAACACTGAAGCTTGCTTT.

This clonotype showed up many times. This rearrangement joins TRBV4-1 to TRBJ1-5; D unresolved. The CDR3 contains 13 residues. Germline assignment: CDR1 MGHRA and CDR2 YSYEKL. The germline V and J ends were trimmed by 2 bases and 5 bases, with 7 bases remaining between them. CDR3 residues: CASSQSQDQPQHF. CDR3 in DNA: TGCGCCAGCAGCCAATCCCAGGATCAGCCCCAGCATTTT.

This clonotype was observed many times. The V call is TRBV11-1, the J call TRBJ2-7; 9 nucleotides agree with TRBD1. V was clipped by 4 bases and J by 1 base; unmatched bases: 8. Germline V CDR1 and CDR2: SGHAT, FQDESV (reference sequence). The CDR3 runs 16 residues. CDR3 sequence (DNA): TGTGCCAGCAGCTCAGACGGACAGGGGCGTTCCTACGAGCAGTACTTC. It is translated as CASSSDGQGRSYEQYF.

This clonotype was counted once. The chain recombines TRBV18 with TRBJ1-3; maybe TRBD1 (5 bases). V lost 3 bases and J lost 3, with 27 bases in between. CDR1 is KGHSH, CDR2 LQKENI, per germline. CDR3 length equals 20 residues. The CDR3: CASSPRPLGRASPYGNTIYF. CDR3 sequence (DNA): TGTGCCAGCTCACCTCGTCCTTTGGGCAGGGCATCTCCGTATGGAAACACCATATATTTT.